A selection of T cell receptor beta chains follows, all from one sample in a study of T cell responses to AZD1222 COVID-19 vaccine. Sequenced by immunoSEQ multiplex PCR; TCRdb stores in-frame clones only, minus some. The sample includes some 130,000 clones, approximately 88% seen only once; the top ten take approximately 4%. Sequencing was performed on peripheral blood, taken on day 0 of AZD1222 vaccination. Receptor source: an adult in good health. Both conserved end residues are trimmed from each CDR3. The D gene is left open where the match is weak.

d_gene | v_gene | len | CDR3aa
TRBD1 | TRBV2 | 14 | ASSGDSHSSSYEQY
. | TRBV27 | 15 | ASRPFSGTPNTGELF
. | TRBV5-1 | 9 | ASSPGYEQF
TRBD1 | TRBV5-1 | 12 | ASSSGQGNQPQH
. | TRBV15 | 13 | ATSFTGVANEKLF
. | TRBV12-3/TRBV12-4 | 10 | ATNPGIGPQH
TRBD1 | TRBV10-3 | 14 | AISEGQGAYGNTIY
. | TRBV2 | 10 | ASNRQDEKLF
. | TRBV5-6 | 15 | ASSLGHRALYNSPLH
TRBD1 | TRBV19 | 12 | ASSMGQGGQPQH
. | TRBV7-9 | 13 | ASSPRLEGTDTQY
TRBD2 | TRBV6-4 | 14 | ASSDSAGDLGNEQF
. | TRBV6-6 | 9 | ASSTYSEQF
. | TRBV7-3 | 11 | ASSQGTWDTQY
. | TRBV2 | 12 | ASSTQSGYNEQF
. | TRBV2 | 11 | ASSDQLVGGYT
TRBD1 | TRBV7-3 | 14 | ASSFSLQGVMTEAF
. | TRBV2 | 13 | ASSDDISSGNTIY
TRBD1 | TRBV2 | 11 | ASLTGGRTEAF
TRBD1 | TRBV7-9 | 11 | ASSVGQGEPQH
. | TRBV2 | 11 | ASRPRQYTEAF
. | TRBV7-9 | 14 | ASSLEGLGGYEKLF
. | TRBV6-5 | 14 | ASSSATQGRNQPQH
. | TRBV5-1 | 15 | ASSLKPGHFGTDTQY
. | TRBV24-1 | 11 | ATSDGGGTPQH
. | TRBV19 | 18 | ASSILPMLSDSYSNQPQH
. | TRBV5-1 | 13 | ASSLVGGAYTEAF
. | TRBV19 | 10 | ASSNEAYGYT
. | TRBV5-4 | 10 | ASSLVGGPQH
. | TRBV14 | 16 | ASSQDRVTASSYNEQF
TRBD2 | TRBV5-1 | 13 | ASSLGSGAGETQY
TRBD1 | TRBV5-4 | 15 | ASRRMKDREFTDTQY
. | TRBV30 | 13 | AWSVRASINEKLF
. | TRBV15 | 11 | ATSRQGNQPQH
. | TRBV12-3/TRBV12-4 | 11 | ASSLLVYNEQF
TRBD1 | TRBV6-5 | 11 | ASRTGIGNTIY
. | TRBV19 | 14 | ASSIDLRTVTGELF
. | TRBV28 | 12 | ATRARGSTGELF
TRBD1 | TRBV7-8 | 13 | ASSLDRALDYGYT
. | TRBV7-8 | 13 | ASSSRTVQFWSYT
. | TRBV5-1 | 12 | ASSLFAGKDEQF
TRBD1 | TRBV19 | 11 | ASEGQVNQPQH
. | TRBV28 | 11 | ASSWTAKYGYT
. | TRBV6-5 | 13 | ASSLRWGPAYEQY
TRBD1 | TRBV4-1 | 17 | ASSQVPPDRGEINQPQH
TRBD1 | TRBV5-1 | 14 | ASSSGTGLNTDTQY
. | TRBV11-2 | 13 | ASGRQGRGTDTQY
. | TRBV6-6 | 12 | ASTPGTSNTEAF
. | TRBV6-6 | 9 | ASSRTAEAF
. | TRBV5-1 | 14 | ASRPTGRKDNSPLH
. | TRBV6-5 | 11 | ASRLDGNTEAF
TRBD1 | TRBV2 | 12 | ASIGSTGGSGYT
. | TRBV6-5 | 10 | ASTTRGDGYT
TRBD2 | TRBV13 | 16 | ASSLKAGTSSRRDTQY
. | TRBV7-9 | 14 | ASALGGGGSTDTQY
. | TRBV5-1 | 12 | ASSSSSGGSPLH
. | TRBV6-1 | 15 | ASSEATAHGSNQPQH
. | TRBV5-4 | 11 | ASSSRLNTEAF
. | TRBV19 | 15 | ASSIVEGRKNPYGYT